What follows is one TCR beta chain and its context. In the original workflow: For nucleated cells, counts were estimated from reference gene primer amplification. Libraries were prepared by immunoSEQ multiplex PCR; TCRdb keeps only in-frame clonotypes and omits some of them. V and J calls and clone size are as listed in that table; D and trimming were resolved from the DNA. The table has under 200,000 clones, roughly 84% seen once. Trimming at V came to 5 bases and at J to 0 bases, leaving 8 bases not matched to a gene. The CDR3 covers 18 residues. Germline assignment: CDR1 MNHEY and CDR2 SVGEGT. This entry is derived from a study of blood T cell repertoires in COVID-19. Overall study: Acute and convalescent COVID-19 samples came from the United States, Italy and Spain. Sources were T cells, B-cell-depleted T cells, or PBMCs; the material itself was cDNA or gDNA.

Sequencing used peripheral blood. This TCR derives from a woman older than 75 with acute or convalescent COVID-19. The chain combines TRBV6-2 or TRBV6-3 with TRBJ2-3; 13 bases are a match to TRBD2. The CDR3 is CASSNPRGLAGSTDTQYF. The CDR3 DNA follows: TGTGCCAGCAGTAACCCAAGGGGACTAGCGGGAAGCACAGATACGCAGTATTTT.